Listed below are T cell receptor beta chains from one sample, sequenced in a study of cytomegalovirus exposure and HLA in healthy donors. TCRdb's table, derived via immunoSEQ multiplex PCR, lists solely in-frame clones and lacks some. The sample has about 150,000 clones; about 64% are singletons. The specimen sequenced was PBMCs. These receptors were collected from a man aged 55 to 70 in good health and CMV-seronegative. Each CDR3 is given with its conserved first and last residue. D genes are given only for firm matches. Clone size appears in some rows only: once, few, many, or a class for an expanded clone.

>-|TRBV5-1|TRBJ1-1|-
TGCGCCAGCAGTGAAGTCCAGGAAAGGCCATCGTTT
CASSEVQERPSF
>-|TRBV28|TRBJ1-5|once
TGTGCCAGCAGATCCCTTAATCAGCCCCAGCATTTT
CASRSLNQPQHF
>-|TRBV27|TRBJ2-1|-
TGTGCCAGCAGATCGGGGAGGAATGAGCAGTTCTTC
CASRSGRNEQFF
>TRBD1|TRBV7-9|TRBJ1-4|-
TGTGCCAGCAGCTCCAAGGACAGGGTCCGGGGTAATGAAAAACTGTTTTTT
CASSSKDRVRGNEKLFF
>-|TRBV29-1|TRBJ1-1|-
TGCAGCGTTGACAGTAACACTGAAGCTTTCTTT
CSVDSNTEAFF
>-|TRBV2|TRBJ2-5|-
TGTGCCAGCAGATCGGGACTCAGAGAGACCCAGTACTTC
CASRSGLRETQYF
>-|TRBV14|TRBJ2-5|-
TGTGCCAGCAGCCAAGGGGCACCCCGGGGTGGAGAGACCCAGTACTTC
CASSQGAPRGGETQYF
>-|TRBV5-1|TRBJ1-1|-
TGCGCCAGCAGCCTGGGACTCGAACTTCGTTTCACTGAAGCTTTCTTT
CASSLGLELRFTEAFF
>-|TRBV28|TRBJ1-1|-
TGTGCCAGCAGACGGGTTCTCAACACTGAAGCTTTCTTT
CASRRVLNTEAFF
>-|TRBV10-3|TRBJ1-1|-
TGTGCCATCAGTGTGACTCTCCCGAACACTGAAGCTTTCTTT
CAISVTLPNTEAFF
>TRBD1|TRBV10-3|TRBJ1-1|-
TGTGCCATCACCGGGGACAGGGGCGAAGCTTTCTTT
CAITGDRGEAFF
>-|TRBV11-2|TRBJ2-7|once
TGTGCCAGCAGCATTCTACAGGGACCCTACGAGCAGTACTTC
CASSILQGPYEQYF
>TRBD1|TRBV2|TRBJ2-7|-
TGTGCCAGCAGTGGGGGACAGGGGTTCTACGAGCAGTACTTC
CASSGGQGFYEQYF
>TRBD2|TRBV5-1|TRBJ2-4|-
TGCGCCAGCAGCTTGGAGGGGACTAGCGGGATTAACATTCAGTACTTC
CASSLEGTSGINIQYF
>-|TRBV18|TRBJ1-2|once
TGTGCCAGCTCACCACAAGGTCCTTCTAGTCTTTACGATGGCTACACCTTC
CASSPQGPSSLYDGYTF
>TRBD1|TRBV30|TRBJ2-5|-
TGTGCCTGGAGTGCGGGAAACAGGGGGCAAGAGACCCAGTACTTC
CAWSAGNRGQETQYF
>-|TRBV19|TRBJ1-2|-
TGTGCCAGTAGTATCGGAGGCGGTCTCTTGGTTAACACCTTC
CASSIGGGLLVNTF
>-|TRBV9|TRBJ2-6|once
TGTGCCAGCAGCCTTCTGCGCTCTGGGGCCAACGTCCTGACTTTC
CASSLLRSGANVLTF